Listed below are T cell receptor beta chains from one sample, sequenced in a study of T cell responses to AZD1222 COVID-19 vaccine. TCRdb's table, derived via immunoSEQ multiplex PCR, lists solely in-frame clones and lacks some. The profile covers 100,000 or so clones, with 92% appearing a single time and 0.95% to 1.5% taken by the ten largest. The sample was peripheral blood, taken on day 0 of AZD1222 vaccination. These receptors originate from an adult in good health. Both conserved end residues are trimmed from each CDR3. Each record gives: J gene, clone size, V gene, CDR3 protein. Size is omitted from some rows. Given values are once, few, many or a class for expanded clones.

J gene: TRBJ1-1
clone size: -
V gene: TRBV18
CDR3 protein: ASSPEAGGTEAF

J gene: TRBJ1-1
clone size: -
V gene: TRBV29-1
CDR3 protein: SAQGYASEAF

J gene: TRBJ1-3
clone size: -
V gene: TRBV28
CDR3 protein: ASSLSVGTIY

J gene: TRBJ1-6
clone size: -
V gene: TRBV9
CDR3 protein: ASNRYNSPLH

J gene: TRBJ1-1
clone size: -
V gene: TRBV6-5
CDR3 protein: ASFYGRETEAF

J gene: TRBJ1-1
clone size: -
V gene: TRBV11-2
CDR3 protein: ASSFRGVNTEAF

J gene: TRBJ2-1
clone size: -
V gene: TRBV6-6
CDR3 protein: ASSLRGEQF

J gene: TRBJ1-1
clone size: few
V gene: TRBV15
CDR3 protein: ATSRGEGGRTEAF

J gene: TRBJ1-3
clone size: -
V gene: TRBV7-2
CDR3 protein: ASSLNYLSGNTIY

J gene: TRBJ2-7
clone size: -
V gene: TRBV11-3
CDR3 protein: ASNQGGREQY

J gene: TRBJ1-6
clone size: -
V gene: TRBV27
CDR3 protein: ASSNYRQDSPLH

J gene: TRBJ2-3
clone size: -
V gene: TRBV11-3
CDR3 protein: ASSLVTVTDTQY

J gene: TRBJ1-2
clone size: once
V gene: TRBV19
CDR3 protein: ASSIGTPINYGYT

J gene: TRBJ1-6
clone size: -
V gene: TRBV7-2
CDR3 protein: ASSPTPTNSPLH

J gene: TRBJ2-3
clone size: -
V gene: TRBV11-3
CDR3 protein: ASSATGAGTDTQY

J gene: TRBJ1-2
clone size: -
V gene: TRBV6-5
CDR3 protein: ASSYSWTETYGYT

J gene: TRBJ1-6
clone size: -
V gene: TRBV30
CDR3 protein: AWRGPYNSPLH

J gene: TRBJ1-2
clone size: -
V gene: TRBV7-9
CDR3 protein: ASSLVGGYYGYT

J gene: TRBJ2-3
clone size: -
V gene: TRBV7-2
CDR3 protein: ASSPTSGRARGDTQY

J gene: TRBJ1-4
clone size: -
V gene: TRBV6-5
CDR3 protein: ASRTGGSEKLF

J gene: TRBJ2-7
clone size: -
V gene: TRBV29-1
CDR3 protein: SVEEVSAYEQY

J gene: TRBJ1-3
clone size: -
V gene: TRBV5-1
CDR3 protein: ASSFDVRDTIY

J gene: TRBJ1-1
clone size: once
V gene: TRBV19
CDR3 protein: ASSPQLAAEAF

J gene: TRBJ1-5
clone size: -
V gene: TRBV28
CDR3 protein: ASTLTGNHQPQH

J gene: TRBJ1-6
clone size: -
V gene: TRBV10-3
CDR3 protein: AISATAPSDNSPLH

J gene: TRBJ2-1
clone size: -
V gene: TRBV7-2
CDR3 protein: ASSLTLRIRNEQF

J gene: TRBJ1-1
clone size: -
V gene: TRBV3-1/TRBV3-2
CDR3 protein: ASSQAQGQTEAF

J gene: TRBJ1-4
clone size: -
V gene: TRBV3-1/TRBV3-2
CDR3 protein: ASSRHTSGATNEKLF

J gene: TRBJ2-1
clone size: -
V gene: TRBV4-2
CDR3 protein: ASSQAGGPRSYNEQF

J gene: TRBJ2-3
clone size: -
V gene: TRBV9
CDR3 protein: ASSVNDSPTDTQY

J gene: TRBJ2-7
clone size: -
V gene: TRBV3-1/TRBV3-2
CDR3 protein: ASSQGTNLPTSKQY

J gene: TRBJ1-1
clone size: once
V gene: TRBV6-5
CDR3 protein: ASSLNRVSNTEAF

J gene: TRBJ1-1
clone size: -
V gene: TRBV6-5
CDR3 protein: ASSYGGASRTEAF

J gene: TRBJ2-1
clone size: once
V gene: TRBV5-8
CDR3 protein: ASSSTGKTYNEQF

J gene: TRBJ2-3
clone size: once
V gene: TRBV9
CDR3 protein: ASSATGLAGGDTQY

J gene: TRBJ1-1
clone size: -
V gene: TRBV12-3/TRBV12-4
CDR3 protein: ASSLQANTEAF

J gene: TRBJ2-1
clone size: -
V gene: TRBV11-3
CDR3 protein: ASSLGLRSSYNEQF

J gene: TRBJ1-3
clone size: once
V gene: TRBV7-2
CDR3 protein: ASSARQVSGNTIY

J gene: TRBJ1-6
clone size: -
V gene: TRBV7-3
CDR3 protein: ASSLLSGANSPLH

J gene: TRBJ2-7
clone size: -
V gene: TRBV3-1/TRBV3-2
CDR3 protein: ASSQGMVGGVYEQY

J gene: TRBJ2-2
clone size: -
V gene: TRBV7-3
CDR3 protein: ASSITSGSNTGELF

J gene: TRBJ1-1
clone size: once
V gene: TRBV3-1/TRBV3-2
CDR3 protein: ASSPRALNTEAF

J gene: TRBJ2-2
clone size: -
V gene: TRBV19
CDR3 protein: ASGGTGVFGELF

J gene: TRBJ2-1
clone size: -
V gene: TRBV4-2
CDR3 protein: ASSRASGTYNEQF

J gene: TRBJ1-1
clone size: -
V gene: TRBV15
CDR3 protein: ATSRQGPTEAF

J gene: TRBJ1-2
clone size: -
V gene: TRBV6-5
CDR3 protein: ASRDIYGYT

J gene: TRBJ2-1
clone size: -
V gene: TRBV7-3
CDR3 protein: ASSLGAAGGYEQF

J gene: TRBJ2-1
clone size: -
V gene: TRBV9
CDR3 protein: ASSFRGDRADNEQF

J gene: TRBJ1-2
clone size: -
V gene: TRBV11-2
CDR3 protein: ASSLVSGGPYGYT

J gene: TRBJ2-1
clone size: -
V gene: TRBV28
CDR3 protein: ASSLSLATYNEQF

J gene: TRBJ2-7
clone size: -
V gene: TRBV24-1
CDR3 protein: ATSDPSRGHEQY

J gene: TRBJ2-6
clone size: -
V gene: TRBV24-1
CDR3 protein: ATSDSGANVLT

J gene: TRBJ1-1
clone size: -
V gene: TRBV18
CDR3 protein: ASSPQSGGTEAF

J gene: TRBJ2-7
clone size: -
V gene: TRBV7-2
CDR3 protein: ASSKPGLDSYEQY

J gene: TRBJ2-7
clone size: -
V gene: TRBV7-2
CDR3 protein: ASSPGTGTGAYEQY